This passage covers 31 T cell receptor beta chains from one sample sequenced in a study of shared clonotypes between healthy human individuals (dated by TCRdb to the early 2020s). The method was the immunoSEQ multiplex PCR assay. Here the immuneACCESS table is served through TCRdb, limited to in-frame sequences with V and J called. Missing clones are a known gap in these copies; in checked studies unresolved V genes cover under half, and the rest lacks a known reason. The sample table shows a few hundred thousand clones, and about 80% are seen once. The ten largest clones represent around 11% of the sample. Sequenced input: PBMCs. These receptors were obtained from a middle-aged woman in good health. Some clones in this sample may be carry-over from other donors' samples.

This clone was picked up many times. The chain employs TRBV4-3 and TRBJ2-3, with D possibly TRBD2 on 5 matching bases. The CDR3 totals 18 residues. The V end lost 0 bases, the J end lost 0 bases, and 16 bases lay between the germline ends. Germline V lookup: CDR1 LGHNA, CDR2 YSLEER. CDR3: CASSQETFRGISTDTQYF. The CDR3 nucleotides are TGCGCCAGCAGCCAAGAAACTTTTCGAGGGATCAGCACAGATACGCAGTATTTT.

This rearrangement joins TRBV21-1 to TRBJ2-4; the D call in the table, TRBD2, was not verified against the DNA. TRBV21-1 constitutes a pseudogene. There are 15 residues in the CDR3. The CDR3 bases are TGTGCCAGCAATACACAGCGGCTAGCCAAAAACATTCAGTACTTC. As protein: CASNTQRLAKNIQYF.

DNA for the CDR3: TGTGCCTGGAGTGTAATACGCGGTACTAATGAAAAACTGTTTTTT. Its protein is CAWSVIRGTNEKLFF. The V gene is TRBV30, the J gene TRBJ1-4; D not certain. The CDR3 covers 15 residues. Deletions cut 0 bases from V and 2 bases from J, with 10 bases between. CDR1 and CDR2 (germline): GTSNPN, SVGIG (reference sequence).

The CDR3 DNA is TGCGCCAGCAGCCAAGCCGCCTTAGATCGGGCAGATACGCAGTATTTT. Its translation is CASSQAALDRADTQYF. The rearrangement links TRBV4-1 to TRBJ2-3; D is uncertain. Germline loops: CDR1 MGHRA, CDR2 YSYEKL. The CDR3 is 16 amino acids. Trimming cost V 1 base and J 4 bases, with 15 bases left between them.

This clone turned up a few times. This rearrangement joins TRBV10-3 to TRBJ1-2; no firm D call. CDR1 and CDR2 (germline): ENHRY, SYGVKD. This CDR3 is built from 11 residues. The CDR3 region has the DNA TGTGCTATGGGGTCAACCTATGGCTACACCTTC. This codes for CAMGSTYGYTF.

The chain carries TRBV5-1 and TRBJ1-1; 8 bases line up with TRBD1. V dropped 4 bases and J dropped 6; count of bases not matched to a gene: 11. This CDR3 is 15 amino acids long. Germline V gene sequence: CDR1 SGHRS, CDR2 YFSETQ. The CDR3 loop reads CASSTGQGDLAEAFF. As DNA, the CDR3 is TGCGCCAGCAGCACCGGACAGGGCGATCTGGCTGAAGCTTTCTTT.

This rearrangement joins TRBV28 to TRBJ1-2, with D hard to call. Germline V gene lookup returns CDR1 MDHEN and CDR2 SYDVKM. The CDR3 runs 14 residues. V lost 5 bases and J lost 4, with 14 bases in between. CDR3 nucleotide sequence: TGTGCCAGCAGTCTATCAACAGAGGTCTATGGCTACACCTTC. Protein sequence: CASSLSTEVYGYTF.

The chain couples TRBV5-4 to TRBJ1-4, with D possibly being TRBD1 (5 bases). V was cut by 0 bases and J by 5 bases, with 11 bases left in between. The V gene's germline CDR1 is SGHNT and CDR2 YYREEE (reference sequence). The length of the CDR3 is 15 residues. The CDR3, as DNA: TGTGCCAGCAGCTTGGGGGGCGGGAAGAATGAAAAACTGTTTTTT. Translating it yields CASSLGGGKNEKLFF. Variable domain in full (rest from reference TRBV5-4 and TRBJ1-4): ETGVTQSPTHLIKTRGQQVTLRCSSQSGHNTVSWYQQALGQGPQFIFQYYREEENGRGNFPPRFSGLQFPNYSSELNVNALELDDSALYLCASSLGGGKNEKLFFGSGTQLSVL.

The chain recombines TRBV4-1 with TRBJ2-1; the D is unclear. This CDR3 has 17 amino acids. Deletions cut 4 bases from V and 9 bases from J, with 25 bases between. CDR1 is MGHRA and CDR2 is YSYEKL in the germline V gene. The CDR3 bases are TGCGCCAGCAGCCGGGATCCCCCGGGTCCCGTATCCGGTGAGCAGTTCTTC. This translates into CASSRDPPGPVSGEQFF.

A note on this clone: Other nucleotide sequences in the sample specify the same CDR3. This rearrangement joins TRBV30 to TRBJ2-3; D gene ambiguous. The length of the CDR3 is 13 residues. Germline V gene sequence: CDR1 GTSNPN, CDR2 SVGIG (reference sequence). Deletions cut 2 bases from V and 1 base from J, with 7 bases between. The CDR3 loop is CAWSRGGTDTQYF. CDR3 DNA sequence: TGTGCCTGGAGTCGTGGGGGCACAGATACGCAGTATTTT.

CDR3 residues: CASSSLTGGTAQPQHF. The CDR3 DNA is TGTGCCAGCAGCTCCTTAACAGGGGGCACCGCTCAGCCCCAGCATTTT. The rearrangement joins TRBV5-6 to TRBJ1-5; 9 bases fit TRBD1. This CDR3 has 16 residues. J gave up 6 bases and V 3 bases, and 10 bases lay outside the gene matches. CDR1 SGHDT and CDR2 YYEEEE come from the germline V gene.

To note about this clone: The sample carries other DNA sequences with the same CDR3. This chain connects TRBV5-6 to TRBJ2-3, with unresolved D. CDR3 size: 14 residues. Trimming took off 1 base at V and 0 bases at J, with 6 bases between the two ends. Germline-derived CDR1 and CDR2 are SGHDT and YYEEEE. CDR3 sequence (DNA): TGTGCCAGCAGCTTGACATCTAGCACAGATACGCAGTATTTT. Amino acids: CASSLTSSTDTQYF.

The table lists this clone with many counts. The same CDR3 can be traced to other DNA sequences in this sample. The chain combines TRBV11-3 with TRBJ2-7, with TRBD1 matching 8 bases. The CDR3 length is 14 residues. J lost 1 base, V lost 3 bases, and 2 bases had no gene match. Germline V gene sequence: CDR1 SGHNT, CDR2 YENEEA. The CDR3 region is CASSLGDRSYEQYF. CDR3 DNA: TGTGCCAGCAGCTTGGGGGACAGGTCCTACGAGCAGTACTTC.

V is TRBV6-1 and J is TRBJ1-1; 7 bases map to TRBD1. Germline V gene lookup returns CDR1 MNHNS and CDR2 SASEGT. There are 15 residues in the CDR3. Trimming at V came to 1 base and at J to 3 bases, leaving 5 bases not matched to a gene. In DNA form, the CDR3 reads TGTGCCAGCAGTGAAGATTGGACAGGTTACACTGAAGCTTTCTTT. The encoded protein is CASSEDWTGYTEAFF.

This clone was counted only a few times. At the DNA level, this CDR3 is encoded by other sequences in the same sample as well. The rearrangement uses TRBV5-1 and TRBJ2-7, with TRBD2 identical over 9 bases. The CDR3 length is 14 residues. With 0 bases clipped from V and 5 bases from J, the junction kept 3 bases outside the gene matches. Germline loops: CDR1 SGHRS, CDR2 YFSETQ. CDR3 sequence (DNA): TGCGCCAGCAGCTTGGATAGCGGGAGCCACGAGCAGTACTTC. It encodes CASSLDSGSHEQYF.

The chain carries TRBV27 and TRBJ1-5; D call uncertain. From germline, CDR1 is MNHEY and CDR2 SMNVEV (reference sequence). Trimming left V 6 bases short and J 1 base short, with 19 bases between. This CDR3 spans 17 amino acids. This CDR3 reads CASRRSGTRISNQPQHF. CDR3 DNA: TGTGCCAGCAGACGGTCTGGCACGAGGATCAGCAATCAGCCCCAGCATTTT.

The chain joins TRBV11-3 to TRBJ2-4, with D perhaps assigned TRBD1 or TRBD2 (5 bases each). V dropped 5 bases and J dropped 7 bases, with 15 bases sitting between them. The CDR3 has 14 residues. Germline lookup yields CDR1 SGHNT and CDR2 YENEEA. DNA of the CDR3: TGTGCCAGCAGCCCGGGGCTAGGTCTTAACATTCAGTACTTC. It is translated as CASSPGLGLNIQYF.

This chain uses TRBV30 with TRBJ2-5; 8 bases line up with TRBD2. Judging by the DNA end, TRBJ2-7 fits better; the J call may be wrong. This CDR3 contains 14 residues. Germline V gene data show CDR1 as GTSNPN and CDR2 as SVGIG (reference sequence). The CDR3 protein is CAWSPRTSRNEQYF. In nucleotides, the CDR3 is TGTGCCTGGAGTCCAAGGACTAGCCGAAACGAGCAGTACTTC.

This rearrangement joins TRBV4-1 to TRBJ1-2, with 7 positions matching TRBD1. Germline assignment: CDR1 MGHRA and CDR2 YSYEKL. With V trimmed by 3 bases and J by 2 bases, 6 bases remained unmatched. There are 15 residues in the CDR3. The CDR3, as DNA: TGCGCCAGCAGCCAGGGACAGACTTTCAACTATGGCTACACCTTC. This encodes CASSQGQTFNYGYTF.

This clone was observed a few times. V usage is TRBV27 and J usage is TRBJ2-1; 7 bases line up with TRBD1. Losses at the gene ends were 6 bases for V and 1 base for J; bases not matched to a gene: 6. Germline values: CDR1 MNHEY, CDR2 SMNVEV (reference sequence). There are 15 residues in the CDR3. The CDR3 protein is CASSRGFASYNEQFF. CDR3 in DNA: TGTGCCAGCAGCAGGGGGTTTGCGTCCTACAATGAGCAGTTCTTC.

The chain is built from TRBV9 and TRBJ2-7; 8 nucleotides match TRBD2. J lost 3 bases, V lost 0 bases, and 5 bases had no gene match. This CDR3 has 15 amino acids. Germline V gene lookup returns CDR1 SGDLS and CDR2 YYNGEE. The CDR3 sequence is CASSVASGSNYEQYF. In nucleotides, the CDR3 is TGTGCCAGCAGCGTAGCCAGCGGGAGTAACTACGAGCAGTACTTC. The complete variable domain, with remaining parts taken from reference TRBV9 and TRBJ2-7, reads DSGVTQTPKHLITATGQRVTLRCSPRSGDLSVYWYQQSLDQGLQFLIQYYNGEERAKGNILERFSAQQFPDLHSELNLSSLELGDSALYFCASSVASGSNYEQYFGPGTRLTVT.

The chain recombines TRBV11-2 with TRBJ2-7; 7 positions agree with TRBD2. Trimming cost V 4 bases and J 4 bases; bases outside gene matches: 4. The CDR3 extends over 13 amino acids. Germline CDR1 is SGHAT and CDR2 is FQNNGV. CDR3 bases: TGTGCCAGCAGCTCCCCGGGAGGTTACGAGCAGTACTTC. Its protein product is CASSSPGGYEQYF. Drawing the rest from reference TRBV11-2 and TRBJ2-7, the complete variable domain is EAGVAQSPRYKIIEKRQSVAFWCNPISGHATLYWYQQILGQGPKLLIQFQNNGVVDDSQLPKDRFSAERLKGVDSTLKIQPAKLEDSAVYLCASSSPGGYEQYFGPGTRLTVT.

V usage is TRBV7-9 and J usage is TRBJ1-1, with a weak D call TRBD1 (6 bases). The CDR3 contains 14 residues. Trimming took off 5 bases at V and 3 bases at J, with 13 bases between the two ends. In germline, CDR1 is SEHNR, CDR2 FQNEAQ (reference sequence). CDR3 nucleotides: TGTGCCAGCAGCATAATGACAGGTTACACTGAAGCTTTCTTT. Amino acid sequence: CASSIMTGYTEAFF.

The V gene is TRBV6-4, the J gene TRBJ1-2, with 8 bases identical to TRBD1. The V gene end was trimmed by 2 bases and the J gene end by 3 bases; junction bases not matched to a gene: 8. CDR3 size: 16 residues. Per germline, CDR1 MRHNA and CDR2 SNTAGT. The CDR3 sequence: CASSDPERTGHYGYTF. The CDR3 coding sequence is TGTGCCAGCAGTGACCCTGAGCGGACAGGGCACTATGGCTACACCTTC.

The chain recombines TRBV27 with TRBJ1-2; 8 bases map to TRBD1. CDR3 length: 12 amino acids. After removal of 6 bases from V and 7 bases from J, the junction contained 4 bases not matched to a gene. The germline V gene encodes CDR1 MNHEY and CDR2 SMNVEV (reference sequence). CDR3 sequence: CASRQQGAGYTF. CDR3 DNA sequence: TGTGCCAGCAGACAGCAGGGGGCTGGCTACACCTTC.

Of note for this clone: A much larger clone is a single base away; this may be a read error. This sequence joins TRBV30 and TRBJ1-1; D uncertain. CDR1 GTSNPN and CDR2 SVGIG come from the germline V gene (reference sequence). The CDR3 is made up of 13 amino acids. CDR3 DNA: TGTGCCTGGGAAAACTTAGAGAACACTGGAGCTTTCTTT. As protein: CAWENLENTGAFF.

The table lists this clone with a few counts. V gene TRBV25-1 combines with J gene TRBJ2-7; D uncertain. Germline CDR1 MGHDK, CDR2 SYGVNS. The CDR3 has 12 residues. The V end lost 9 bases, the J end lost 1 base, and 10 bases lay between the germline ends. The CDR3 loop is CASTTDSYEQYF. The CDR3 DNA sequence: TGTGCCAGTACTACAGATTCCTACGAGCAGTACTTC.

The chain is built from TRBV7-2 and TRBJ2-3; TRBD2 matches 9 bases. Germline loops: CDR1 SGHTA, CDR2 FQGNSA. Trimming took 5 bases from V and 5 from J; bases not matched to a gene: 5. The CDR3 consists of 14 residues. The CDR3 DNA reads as TGTGCCAGCAGCCAGCTAGCGGGAAGAGATACGCAGTATTTT. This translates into CASSQLAGRDTQYF.

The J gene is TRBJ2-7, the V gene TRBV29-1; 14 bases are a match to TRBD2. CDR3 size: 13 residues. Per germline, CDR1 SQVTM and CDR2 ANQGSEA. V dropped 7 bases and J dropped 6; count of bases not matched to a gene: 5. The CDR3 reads CSAVGLAGVEQYF. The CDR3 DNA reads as TGCAGCGCCGTGGGACTAGCGGGAGTCGAGCAGTACTTC.

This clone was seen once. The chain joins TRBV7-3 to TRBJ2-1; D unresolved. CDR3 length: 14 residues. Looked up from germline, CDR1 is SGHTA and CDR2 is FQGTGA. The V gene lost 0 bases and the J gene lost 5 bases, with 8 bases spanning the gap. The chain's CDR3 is CASSLTISNNEQFF. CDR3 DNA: TGTGCCAGCAGCTTAACAATAAGCAACAATGAGCAGTTCTTC.

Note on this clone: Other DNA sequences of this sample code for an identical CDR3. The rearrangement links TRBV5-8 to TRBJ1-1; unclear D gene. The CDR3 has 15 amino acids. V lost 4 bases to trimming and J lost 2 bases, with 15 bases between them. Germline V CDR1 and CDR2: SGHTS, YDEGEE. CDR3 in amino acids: CASSLYRGRNTEAFF. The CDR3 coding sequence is TGTGCCAGCAGCCTCTACAGAGGCCGTAACACTGAAGCTTTCTTT.